This T cell receptor beta chain was recorded in a study of blood T cell repertoires in COVID-19. Sequenced by immunoSEQ multiplex PCR; TCRdb stores in-frame clones only, minus some. The data show roughly 250,000 clones, 80% to 95% seen once. The V gene's germline CDR1 is LNHDA and CDR2 SQIVND (reference sequence). V gave up 7 bases and J gave up 3 bases, with 16 bases separating them. The CDR3 extends over 15 amino acids. This TCR was sampled from a man aged 25 to 40 with COVID-19, enrolled during active disease. The sequencing input was peripheral blood. The chain combines TRBV19 with TRBJ1-5, with unresolved D. CDR3 in DNA: TGTGCCAGTACCAACCCGGAGACCTTCAATCAGCCCCAGCATTTT. It is translated as CASTNPETFNQPQHF.